The source of this TCR beta chain is a study of CD8 T cells in Susac syndrome. The multiple sclerosis control cohort comprised treatment-naive individuals presenting with stable or active relapsing-remitting disease. Negative isolation yielded CD8+ and CD4+ T cells; FACS enriched TEMRA cells. V shed 5 bases and J shed 4 bases, with 15 bases lying between them. The CDR3 length is 15 residues. Study results and caveats: Only a relatively small number of individuals were included in the TCR sequencing and HLA analysis.

Turning to this clonotype: As yet, its antigen is unknown.

Random hexamers served to reverse transcribe about 0.5 to 1 ug RNA. TCR beta CDR3 was amplified by immunoSEQ covering 54 Vbeta and 13 Jbeta. Each CDR3 protein is one row after TCRdb ran MiXCR on the immunoSEQ multiplex PCR reads. The data show 150,000 to 200,000 distinct CDR3 sequences, with about 94% seen just once and over 0.08% held by the top ten. Sequenced: CD4+ T cells from PBMCs. The TCR comes from a human donor with multiple sclerosis. The chain couples TRBV12-3 or TRBV12-4 to TRBJ1-5, with D unresolved. DNA for the CDR3: TGTGCCAGCAGTCCCCGACGGGCAGTGAATCAGCCCCAGCATTTT. It translates to CASSPRRAVNQPQHF.